This T cell receptor (beta chain) was documented in a study of T cells in Graves' hyperthyroidism and ophthalmopathy. The TCR beta CDR3 regions underwent amplification using RNA transcripts as the source. A first-round RT-PCR of the TCR CDR3 used the HTBI primer set. TCRdb passed the multiplex PCR reads through MiXCR, listing each CDR3 protein once. Seen here are some 570,000 distinct CDR3 sequences, around 14% observed once, and the top ten hold about 6.6%. The CDR3 covers 17 residues. Germline V gene lookup returns CDR1 MGHRA and CDR2 YSYEKL. Trimming at V came to 1 base and at J to 4 bases, leaving 9 bases not matched to a gene.

The clonotype comes from a woman younger than 30 with Graves' ophthalmopathy. Sequencing used blood. This sequence joins TRBV4-1 and TRBJ2-2; 7 positions match TRBD2. CDR3 nucleotide sequence: TGCGCCAGCAGCCAAGGTTATCTAGCGGTGCGCACCGGGGAGCTGTTTTTT. It specifies CASSQGYLAVRTGELFF.